This is a list of T cell receptor beta chains from one sample in a study of cytomegalovirus exposure and HLA in healthy donors. Sequencing used immunoSEQ multiplex PCR; TCRdb keeps in-frame clones, though not all of them. The table has approximately 140,000 clones, 70% to 80% seen once. Specimen: PBMCs. These receptors originate from a human donor in good health. CDR3s include the opening cysteine and the closing phenylalanine or tryptophan. The order of the fields is CDR3 DNA, CDR3 protein, D gene, J gene, V gene, clone size. The D gene is left open where the match is weak. Clone size is not always given. Where it is, it says once, few, many or a class for expanded clones.

CDR3 DNA: TGTGCCAGCAGCCGGGACAGAGGGCCCAATCAGCCCCAGCATTTT; CDR3 protein: CASSRDRGPNQPQHF; D gene: TRBD1; J gene: TRBJ1-5; V gene: TRBV11-2; clone size: once
CDR3 DNA: TGTGCCAGCAGCTCGTACGGGAATCAGCCCCAGCATTTT; CDR3 protein: CASSSYGNQPQHF; D gene: .; J gene: TRBJ1-5; V gene: TRBV7-2; clone size: .
CDR3 DNA: TGTGCCAGCAGCCAAGGGTTGGGGCGCGCCCGCGAGCAGTACTTC; CDR3 protein: CASSQGLGRAREQYF; D gene: .; J gene: TRBJ2-7; V gene: TRBV14; clone size: .
CDR3 DNA: TGTGCCAGCAGCTTAGAGGGGGTATCTTCCTACGAGCAGTACTTC; CDR3 protein: CASSLEGVSSYEQYF; D gene: .; J gene: TRBJ2-7; V gene: TRBV7-8; clone size: .
CDR3 DNA: TGTGCCATAAGCGACGGCTCTGGGGCCAACGTCCTGACTTTC; CDR3 protein: CAISDGSGANVLTF; D gene: .; J gene: TRBJ2-6; V gene: TRBV10-3; clone size: .
CDR3 DNA: TGTGCCAGCAGCTTAGGTTGGGCTTTACAAGAGACCCAGTACTTC; CDR3 protein: CASSLGWALQETQYF; D gene: .; J gene: TRBJ2-5; V gene: TRBV7-2; clone size: .
CDR3 DNA: TGTTCCAGCAGCTCCCTCGGGACGGGGGTCCAAGAGACCCAGTACTTC; CDR3 protein: CSSSSLGTGVQETQYF; D gene: .; J gene: TRBJ2-5; V gene: TRBV7-9; clone size: few
CDR3 DNA: TGTGCCAGCAGCTTAGACGCCCGTCGGAGGATTCAGTACTTC; CDR3 protein: CASSLDARRRIQYF; D gene: .; J gene: TRBJ2-4; V gene: TRBV7-2; clone size: .
CDR3 DNA: TGTGCCAGCAGTGACTCCCAGGGGAATTCACCCCTCCACTTT; CDR3 protein: CASSDSQGNSPLHF; D gene: .; J gene: TRBJ1-6; V gene: TRBV6-4; clone size: .
CDR3 DNA: TGTGCCAGCAAAATCGGACTAGCGGGAGGGATCCAAGAGACCCAGTACTTC; CDR3 protein: CASKIGLAGGIQETQYF; D gene: TRBD2; J gene: TRBJ2-5; V gene: TRBV2; clone size: .
CDR3 DNA: TGTGCCAGCATCTGGGGGGGGATCCCTTATGGCTACACCTTC; CDR3 protein: CASIWGGIPYGYTF; D gene: .; J gene: TRBJ1-2; V gene: TRBV7-9; clone size: .
CDR3 DNA: TGTGCCAGCAGCCGAGGGTCTGAGAACACTGAAGCTTTCTTT; CDR3 protein: CASSRGSENTEAFF; D gene: .; J gene: TRBJ1-1; V gene: TRBV6-5; clone size: few
CDR3 DNA: TGTGCCAGTACAGAACAGGTTATGAACACTGAAGCTTTCTTT; CDR3 protein: CASTEQVMNTEAFF; D gene: .; J gene: TRBJ1-1; V gene: TRBV28; clone size: .
CDR3 DNA: TGTGCCAGCAGTGGGGGCTTCAGACAGGGGATAGCTGAAGCTTTCTTT; CDR3 protein: CASSGGFRQGIAEAFF; D gene: TRBD1; J gene: TRBJ1-1; V gene: TRBV6-1; clone size: .
CDR3 DNA: TGTGCCAGCAGCTTCATGACAGGGGACTATGGCTACACCTTC; CDR3 protein: CASSFMTGDYGYTF; D gene: TRBD1; J gene: TRBJ1-2; V gene: TRBV7-9; clone size: once
CDR3 DNA: TGTGCCAGCAGCTTAACAGGCATGAACACTGAAGCTTTCTTT; CDR3 protein: CASSLTGMNTEAFF; D gene: .; J gene: TRBJ1-1; V gene: TRBV7-6; clone size: .
CDR3 DNA: TGTGCCAGTAGTCCCTCGGGAGGCTATGGCTACACCTTC; CDR3 protein: CASSPSGGYGYTF; D gene: .; J gene: TRBJ1-2; V gene: TRBV19; clone size: .
CDR3 DNA: TGCGCCAGCGGGACAGGGGTTGAGGAAAAACTGTTTTTT; CDR3 protein: CASGTGVEEKLFF; D gene: TRBD1; J gene: TRBJ1-4; V gene: TRBV5-1; clone size: .
CDR3 DNA: TGTGCCAGCAGCCCCTCAGGGCCCCGCTACGAGCAGTACTTC; CDR3 protein: CASSPSGPRYEQYF; D gene: .; J gene: TRBJ2-7; V gene: TRBV27; clone size: .
CDR3 DNA: TGTGCCAGCAGCGTACAGGACTCTGGAAACACCATATATTTT; CDR3 protein: CASSVQDSGNTIYF; D gene: .; J gene: TRBJ1-3; V gene: TRBV9; clone size: .
CDR3 DNA: TGTGCCAGCAGTTACTCGGGCAGGGGAATCGGAAACACCATATATTTT; CDR3 protein: CASSYSGRGIGNTIYF; D gene: .; J gene: TRBJ1-3; V gene: TRBV6-5; clone size: .
CDR3 DNA: TGTGCCAGCAGGGTACAGGGGGCCAAGGAGACCCAGTACTTC; CDR3 protein: CASRVQGAKETQYF; D gene: TRBD1; J gene: TRBJ2-5; V gene: TRBV25-1; clone size: .
CDR3 DNA: TGTGCCAGCAGTGAAACCGCGGGAGGCCACAATGAGCAGTTCTTC; CDR3 protein: CASSETAGGHNEQFF; D gene: TRBD2; J gene: TRBJ2-1; V gene: TRBV6-1; clone size: .
CDR3 DNA: TGTGCCAGCAGCTTAATTCTACGGGATACGCAGTATTTT; CDR3 protein: CASSLILRDTQYF; D gene: .; J gene: TRBJ2-3; V gene: TRBV7-3; clone size: .
CDR3 DNA: TGCGCCAGCAGCTTGACGAGTGCCAGGATGAACTATGGCTACACCTTC; CDR3 protein: CASSLTSARMNYGYTF; D gene: .; J gene: TRBJ1-2; V gene: TRBV5-1; clone size: .
CDR3 DNA: TGTGCCAGCAGCTTAGGTCTAGCGGGCCACAATGAGCAGTTCTTC; CDR3 protein: CASSLGLAGHNEQFF; D gene: TRBD2; J gene: TRBJ2-1; V gene: TRBV7-2; clone size: .
CDR3 DNA: TGTGCCAGCAGTTCGGGACTAGACATCTACGAGCAGTACTTC; CDR3 protein: CASSSGLDIYEQYF; D gene: TRBD2; J gene: TRBJ2-7; V gene: TRBV27; clone size: .
CDR3 DNA: TGTGCCAGCAGCCAAGGGACTAGAGGACCGTACGAGCAGTACTTC; CDR3 protein: CASSQGTRGPYEQYF; D gene: TRBD2; J gene: TRBJ2-7; V gene: TRBV7-3; clone size: .
CDR3 DNA: TGTGCCAGCAGTTTATCGGGAGTAGGTGGCTCTAGATTCACCGGGGAGCTGTTTTTT; CDR3 protein: CASSLSGVGGSRFTGELFF; D gene: .; J gene: TRBJ2-2; V gene: TRBV27; clone size: .
CDR3 DNA: TGTGCCAGCAGCTTAGGACTAGGCTACGAGCAGTACTTC; CDR3 protein: CASSLGLGYEQYF; D gene: .; J gene: TRBJ2-7; V gene: TRBV7-9; clone size: .
CDR3 DNA: TGTGCCAGCAGCGGACTAGCGGGAAACACCGGGGAGCTGTTTTTT; CDR3 protein: CASSGLAGNTGELFF; D gene: TRBD2; J gene: TRBJ2-2; V gene: TRBV7-9; clone size: .
CDR3 DNA: TGTGCCAGCAGCCTCCGACCAGGGTACGAAAAACTGTTTTTT; CDR3 protein: CASSLRPGYEKLFF; D gene: .; J gene: TRBJ1-4; V gene: TRBV5-6; clone size: .
CDR3 DNA: TGTGCCAGCAGCCTAGGACAGGGACCCTACACTGAAGCTTTCTTT; CDR3 protein: CASSLGQGPYTEAFF; D gene: TRBD1; J gene: TRBJ1-1; V gene: TRBV7-8; clone size: .
CDR3 DNA: TGTGCCAGTAGTACACGGACAGGAGGCTATAAGCGGCCCCAGCATTTT; CDR3 protein: CASSTRTGGYKRPQHF; D gene: TRBD1; J gene: TRBJ1-5; V gene: TRBV19; clone size: few
CDR3 DNA: TGTGCCAGCAGCGGAGGACAGGGAGGCCCCTATGGCTACCCCTTC; CDR3 protein: CASSGGQGGPYGYPF; D gene: TRBD1; J gene: TRBJ1-2; V gene: TRBV25-1; clone size: .
CDR3 DNA: TGTGCCAGCAGTAACGGGTGCGAGCAGTACTTC; CDR3 protein: CASSNGCEQYF; D gene: .; J gene: TRBJ2-7; V gene: TRBV6-5; clone size: .